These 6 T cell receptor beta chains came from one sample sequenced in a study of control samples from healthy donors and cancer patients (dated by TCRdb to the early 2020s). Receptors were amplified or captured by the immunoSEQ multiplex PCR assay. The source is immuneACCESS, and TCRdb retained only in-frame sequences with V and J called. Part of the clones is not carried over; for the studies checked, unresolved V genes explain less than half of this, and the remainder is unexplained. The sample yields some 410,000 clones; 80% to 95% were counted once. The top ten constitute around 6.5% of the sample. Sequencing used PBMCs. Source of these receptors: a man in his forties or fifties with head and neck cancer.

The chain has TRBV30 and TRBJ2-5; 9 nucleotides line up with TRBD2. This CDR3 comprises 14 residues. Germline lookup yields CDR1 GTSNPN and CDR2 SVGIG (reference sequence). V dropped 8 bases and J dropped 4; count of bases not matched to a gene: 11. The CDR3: CAGGGGGTRETQYF. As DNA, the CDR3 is TGTGCCGGGGGCGGGGGGGGCACGCGAGAGACCCAGTACTTC.

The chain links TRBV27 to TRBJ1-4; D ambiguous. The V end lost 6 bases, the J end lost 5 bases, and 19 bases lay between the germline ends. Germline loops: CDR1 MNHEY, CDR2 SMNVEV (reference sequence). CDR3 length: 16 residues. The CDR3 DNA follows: TGTGCCAGCAGCAAATACGGGGTTCATGGGAATGAAAAACTGTTTTTT. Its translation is CASSKYGVHGNEKLFF. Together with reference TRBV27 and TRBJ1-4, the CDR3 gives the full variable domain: EAQVTQNPRYLITVTGKKLTVTCSQNMNHEYMSWYRQDPGLGLRQIYYSMNVEVTDKGDVPEGYKVSRKEKRNFPLILESPSPNQTSLYFCASSKYGVHGNEKLFFGSGTQLSVL.

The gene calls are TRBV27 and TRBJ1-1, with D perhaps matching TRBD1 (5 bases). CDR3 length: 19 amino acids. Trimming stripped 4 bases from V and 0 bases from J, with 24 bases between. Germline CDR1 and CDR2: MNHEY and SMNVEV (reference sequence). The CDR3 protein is CASSSSGGSRPEMNTEAFF. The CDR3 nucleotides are TGTGCCAGCAGTTCCTCCGGGGGGAGTAGACCTGAAATGAACACTGAAGCTTTCTTT.

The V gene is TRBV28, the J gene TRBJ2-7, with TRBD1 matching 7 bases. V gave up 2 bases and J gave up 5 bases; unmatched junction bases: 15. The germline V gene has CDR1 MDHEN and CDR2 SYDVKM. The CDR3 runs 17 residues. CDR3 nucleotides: TGTGCCAGCAGTTTAAGACTACAGGGGAAATTTCCCCACGAGCAGTACTTC. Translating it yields CASSLRLQGKFPHEQYF.

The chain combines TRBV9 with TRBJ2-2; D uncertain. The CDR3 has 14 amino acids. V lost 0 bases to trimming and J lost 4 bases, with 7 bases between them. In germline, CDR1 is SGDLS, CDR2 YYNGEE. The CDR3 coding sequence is TGTGCCAGCAGCGTAGGTAGGGCCACCGGGGAGCTGTTTTTT. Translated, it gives CASSVGRATGELFF.

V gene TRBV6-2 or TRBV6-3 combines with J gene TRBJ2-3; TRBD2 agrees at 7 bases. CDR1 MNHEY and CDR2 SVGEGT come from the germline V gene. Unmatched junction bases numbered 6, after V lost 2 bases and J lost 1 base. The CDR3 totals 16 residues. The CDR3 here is CASSYGRGFRTDTQYF. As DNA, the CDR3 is TGTGCCAGCAGTTACGGGCGGGGGTTCCGCACAGATACGCAGTATTTT.